This T cell receptor beta chain was obtained from a study of regulatory T cells in long-lasting Graves disease. Study overall: Freshly diagnosed Graves' patients had used antithyroid drugs for under 3 months. Findings of the study overall: For persistent Graves' patients, TCR diversity was lower than for newly diagnosed ones.

The CDR3 length is 16 residues. Germline V gene lookup returns CDR1 MNHEY and CDR2 SMNVEV (reference sequence). Trimming removed 5 bases from V and 3 bases from J; junction bases left unmatched: 4. The time point: newly diagnosed GD, antithyroid drugs for less than 3 months. The TCR library was prepared using RNA isolated from PBMCs. CDR3 regions were amplified by Arm-PCR using iRepertoire HTBI primers to build TCR beta libraries. TCRdb processed the multiplex PCR reads anew with MiXCR; each CDR3 protein has one entry. The top ten hold approximately 11% of the sample, which has more than 400,000 distinct CDR3 sequences, 16% seen once. The sample holds many counts of this clonotype. The antigen is not known. These data were also filed under a second study, of T cells in Graves' hyperthyroidism and ophthalmopathy. That investigation notes: Participants, patients aged 18 to 65, had newly diagnosed hyperthyroidism with a duration under 2 months. Diagnoses were established using clinical symptoms, serum thyroxine and TRAb, thyroid ultrasound and orbital computed tomography.

V gene TRBV27 combines with J gene TRBJ2-3; 14 bases map to TRBD2. The receptor was derived from a woman younger than 45 with Graves disease. The sample here was peripheral blood mononuclear cells (PBMCs), taken at new diagnosis, from a patient treated with antithyroid drugs. The CDR3 bases are TGTGCCAGCAGTCAGGGACTAGCGGGAGCTACAGATACGCAGTATTTT. Its protein is CASSQGLAGATDTQYF.